Detailed here is one T cell receptor beta chain. What it binds is unknown. This entry comes from a study of chemoradiotherapy in HPV16-positive cancers. Study summary: A couple of HPV16-positive patients' cells yielded candidate HPV-specific clones and common motifs.

CDR1 and CDR2 from the germline V gene are SGHNT and YENEEA. J was trimmed by 1 base and V by 6 bases; bases with no gene match: 7. This CDR3 is built from 16 residues. Using immunoSEQ multiplex PCR, the repertoire was profiled, and TCRdb retains in-frame clones only, with some absent. The sample holds over 4,000 clones, just under 75% seen once. Study conclusions and caveats: In HPV16-positive patients, HPV-responsive T-cell expansion tracked better recurrence-free survival. HPV-specific T cells were functionally defined from only a couple of HPV16-positive patients. Non-HPV-specific T cells did not expand in tumors during treatment, whereas candidate HPV-specific clones and E7-related motifs did.

This receptor was taken from a human donor with HPV-associated anogenital cancer. The V gene is TRBV11-3, the J gene TRBJ2-2; TRBD2 matches at 8 bases. The specimen was tumor tissue, collected from a patient who underwent chemoradiotherapy. CDR3 region: CASRLTSGVNTGELFF. The CDR3 DNA sequence: TGTGCCAGCAGACTTACTAGCGGAGTGAACACCGGGGAGCTGTTTTTT.